This entry lists 3 T cell receptor beta chains sequenced from one sample in a study of T cell responses to AZD1222 COVID-19 vaccine. TCRdb's copy holds only in-frame clones and misses some; the assay was immunoSEQ multiplex PCR. The table records about 110,000 clones, 87% of them present only once. The sequenced sample was peripheral blood, obtained on day 0 of AZD1222 vaccination. These receptors were collected from an adult in good health.

The rearrangement joins TRBV3-1 (or the pseudogene TRBV3-2) to TRBJ2-3, with a weak D call TRBD1 (5 bases). Per the germline V gene, CDR1 is LGHDT and CDR2 is YNNKEL (reference sequence). CDR3 length: 18 amino acids. The germline V and J ends were trimmed by 0 bases and 4 bases, with 20 bases remaining between them. Here the CDR3 DNA reads TGTGCCAGCAGCCAAGAGCCACCGGGCCAGGGCCTGTCAGATACGCAGTATTTT. Protein: CASSQEPPGQGLSDTQYF.

CDR3 sequence: CAWTPLRDRGGWQFF. In nucleotides, the CDR3 is TGTGCCTGGACCCCGCTCCGGGACAGGGGAGGTTGGCAGTTCTTC. This chain uses TRBV30 with TRBJ2-1, with 10 bases matching TRBD1. Per germline, CDR1 GTSNPN and CDR2 SVGIG (reference sequence). With 4 bases clipped from V and 12 bases from J, the junction kept 15 bases outside the gene matches. This CDR3 is 15 amino acids long.

The chain is built from TRBV2 and TRBJ2-7; the D is unclear. The V gene lost 6 bases and the J gene lost 4 bases, with 13 bases spanning the gap. CDR1 and CDR2 from the germline V gene are SNHLY and FYNNEI. The CDR3 extends over 13 amino acids. The CDR3 nucleotides read TGTGCCAGCAGCCGCATCGGGCCTTACGAGCAGTACTTC. Its translation is CASSRIGPYEQYF.